The clone carrying this T cell receptor (beta chain) appeared many times. Its antigen is not identified. The record originates from a study of T cells in Graves' hyperthyroidism and ophthalmopathy. Amplified TCR beta CDR3 regions came from RNA transcripts. HTBI primers were employed in a first-round RT-PCR of the TCR CDR3. TCRdb re-called the multiplex PCR reads with MiXCR, one entry per CDR3 protein. The sample yields more than 350,000 distinct CDR3 sequences, approximately 18% seen once. Fresh peripheral blood, 8 to 10 ml, was the source of the PBMCs. The V and J ends lost 5 bases and 8 bases, in that order; junction bases with no gene match: 8. Germline V gives CDR1 LGHDT, CDR2 YNNKEL (reference sequence). The CDR3 covers 14 residues. Study-wide findings and caveats: Ophthalmopathy onset followed model prediction by a median about 6.5 months. From stable hyperthyroidism, ophthalmopathy was separated by a 13 V-J model. Within blood appeared most thyroid clonotypes that had expanded above 0.001.

The origin of this receptor is a woman aged 25-40 years with Graves' hyperthyroidism that later progressed to Graves' ophthalmopathy. V gene TRBV3-1 combines with J gene TRBJ2-1; 8 positions match TRBD2. What was sequenced was blood. CDR3 residues: CASSSRLAMDEQFF. CDR3 DNA sequence: TGTGCCAGCAGCTCTAGACTAGCGATGGATGAGCAGTTCTTC.